A single sample is the source of the 31 T cell receptor beta chains below, sequenced in a study of CD8+CD57+ T cells in acquired aplastic anemia. TCR beta VDJ and CDR3 profiling used genomic DNA as template. TCRdb redid the calling of the reads with MiXCR, one entry per CDR3 protein. The repertoire holds about 220,000 distinct CDR3 sequences, with 30% to 35% as singletons. Sequencing was performed on sorted CD4+, CD8+, or CD8+CD57+ T cells (not recorded which) from PBMCs. The origin of the receptors is a human donor in good health, serving as a control.

This chain joins TRBV13 and TRBJ2-5; no reliable D call. Germline CDR1 and CDR2: PRHDT and FYEKMQ (reference sequence). CDR3 length equals 16 residues. The ends were cut back, 3 bases at V and 5 bases at J, with 19 bases in the middle. In DNA form, the CDR3 reads TGTGCCAGCAGCTTGGGTGTGGCCGGCATTACGGAGACCCAGTACTTC. As protein: CASSLGVAGITETQYF.

This clonotype was counted only a few times. The rearrangement uses TRBV10-1 and TRBJ2-7, with D uncertain. The germline V and J ends were trimmed by 1 base and 6 bases, with 7 bases remaining between them. The germline V gene has CDR1 WNHNN and CDR2 SYGVQD (reference sequence). This CDR3 has 12 amino acids. The CDR3 loop reads CASSEWDREQYF. The CDR3, as DNA: TGCGCCAGCAGTGAGTGGGATCGCGAGCAGTACTTC.

The chain combines TRBV5-1 with TRBJ2-5; 7 bases align to TRBD2. J lost 5 bases, V lost 4 bases, and 8 bases had no gene match. This CDR3 spans 14 amino acids. From germline, CDR1 is SGHRS and CDR2 YFSETQ. Written as DNA, the CDR3 is TGCGCCAGCAGCGCAATAGCGGGTGGGGAGACCCAGTACTTC. This sequence encodes CASSAIAGGETQYF.

This sequence joins TRBV20-1 and TRBJ1-2, with D possibly matching TRBD1 (5 bases). The ends were cut back, 6 bases at V and 4 bases at J, with 18 bases in the middle. There are 14 residues in the CDR3. The germline V gene has CDR1 DFQATT and CDR2 SNEGSKA (reference sequence). The CDR3 sequence is CSATNLQGTYGYTF. The CDR3, as DNA: TGCAGTGCAACCAACTTACAAGGGACCTATGGCTACACCTTC.

The J gene is TRBJ2-7, the V gene TRBV15; the match to TRBD1 covers 7 bases. Germline CDR1 is LNHNV and CDR2 is YYDKDF (reference sequence). Trimming took 0 bases from V and 6 from J; bases not matched to a gene: 5. The CDR3 runs 14 residues. CDR3 in amino acids: CATSRDLTGTEQYF. The CDR3 bases are TGTGCCACCAGCAGAGATCTGACAGGGACCGAGCAGTACTTC. The variable domain in full, completed from reference TRBV15 and TRBJ2-7, reads DAMVIQNPRYQVTQFGKPVTLSCSQTLNHNVMYWYQQKSSQAPKLLFHYYDKDFNNEADTPDNFQSRRPNTSFCFLDIRSPGLGDTAMYLCATSRDLTGTEQYFGPGTRLTVT.

The genes are TRBV25-1 and TRBJ2-7; the match to TRBD2 covers 13 bases. The CDR3 totals 16 residues. V trimming: 6 bases; J trimming: 4 bases; junction bases outside the gene matches: 9. Looked up from germline, CDR1 is MGHDK and CDR2 is SYGVNS. CDR3 region: CASSVLGLAGRYEQYF. In DNA, the CDR3 is TGTGCCAGCAGCGTGCTGGGACTAGCGGGAAGGTACGAGCAGTACTTC.

The count of this clonotype is one. This chain uses TRBV12-3 or TRBV12-4 with TRBJ2-3; D not certain. The V end lost 4 bases, the J end lost 2 bases, and 13 bases lay between the germline ends. The CDR3 has 15 residues. The CDR3: CASSSSSSFTDTQYF. The CDR3 coding sequence is TGTGCCAGCAGTTCTTCTTCTAGTTTCACAGATACGCAGTATTTT.

This chain links TRBV10-3 with TRBJ2-4; possible D gene TRBD2, 6 bases. This CDR3 contains 13 residues. CDR1 is ENHRY and CDR2 is SYGVKD in the germline V gene. V lost 2 bases, J lost 7 bases, and 9 bases lay in between. The CDR3: CAISEGAGNIQYF. The CDR3 DNA sequence: TGTGCCATCAGTGAGGGGGCGGGGAACATTCAGTACTTC.

Many counts were recorded for this clonotype. The V and J genes are TRBV12-3 or TRBV12-4 and TRBJ1-5, with 7 nucleotides matching TRBD1. Unmatched junction bases numbered 9, after V lost 6 bases and J lost 4 bases. This CDR3 contains 15 residues. CDR3 in DNA: TGTGCCAGCAGCAACTCCGGGACAGCTAATCAGCCCCAGCATTTT. Translating it yields CASSNSGTANQPQHF.

The chain couples TRBV12-3 or TRBV12-4 to TRBJ2-2, with D perhaps given as TRBD1 or TRBD2 (5 bases each). This CDR3 is built from 14 residues. V was trimmed by 10 bases and J by 5 bases, leaving 17 bases between them. CDR3 amino acids: CATPGPQNTGELFF. The CDR3 DNA is TGTGCCACACCGGGGCCTCAGAATACCGGGGAGCTGTTTTTT.

This chain uses TRBV7-3 with TRBJ2-7; 8 bases line up with TRBD1. V gave up 3 bases and J gave up 9 bases; unmatched junction bases: 7. Germline V lookup: CDR1 SGHTA, CDR2 FQGTGA. The CDR3 extends over 13 amino acids. CDR3 sequence: CASSFSGQDAQYF. CDR3 in DNA: TGTGCCAGCAGCTTTTCGGGACAGGACGCGCAGTACTTC.

This clonotype was seen ten or more times. CDR3 amino acids: CASSLVQGETQYF. CDR3 nucleotides: TGTGCCAGCAGCTTAGTACAGGGGGAGACCCAGTACTTC. V is TRBV7-9 and J is TRBJ2-5; 7 nucleotides match TRBD1. Germline lookup yields CDR1 SEHNR and CDR2 FQNEAQ (reference sequence). The CDR3 contains 13 residues. V lost 1 base to trimming and J lost 5 bases; unmatched junction nucleotides: 1.

The chain recombines TRBV6-5 with TRBJ1-1; weak D call: TRBD1 (5 bases). V lost 2 bases and J lost 0, with 16 bases in between. The CDR3 consists of 17 residues. Per the germline V gene, CDR1 is MNHEY and CDR2 is SVGAGI. CDR3 sequence: CASSYRGRALMNTEAFF. The CDR3 DNA follows: TGTGCCAGCAGTTACCGGGGCAGAGCCCTCATGAACACTGAAGCTTTCTTT.

Note on this clonotype: Sequence at one end of the junction differs from germline and may be a read error. This sequence joins TRBV7-8 and TRBJ2-5; a possible D gene is TRBD1 (5 bases). The CDR3 loop spans 13 amino acids. Germline-derived CDR1 and CDR2 are SGHVS and FQNEAQ. Here the CDR3 DNA reads TGCGCCAGCAGCTTGTCTCCCCCAACAAGGGGGTACTTC. Translation gives CASSLSPPTRGYF.

The chain joins TRBV5-1 to TRBJ2-4; 8 bases fit TRBD2. CDR3 length: 14 amino acids. CDR1 SGHRS and CDR2 YFSETQ come from the germline V gene. J was trimmed by 5 bases and V by 3 bases; bases with no gene match: 4. The CDR3 DNA is TGCGCCAGCAGCTCCGGGACTAGGGAAAACATTCAGTACTTC. It encodes CASSSGTRENIQYF. Drawing the rest from reference TRBV5-1 and TRBJ2-4, the complete variable domain is KAGVTQTPRYLIKTRGQQVTLSCSPISGHRSVSWYQQTPGQGLQFLFEYFSETQRNKGNFPGRFSGRQFSNSRSEMNVSTLELGDSALYLCASSSGTRENIQYFGAGTRLSVL.

The chain uses TRBV5-1 and TRBJ1-3; D not certain. The V gene's germline CDR1 is SGHRS and CDR2 YFSETQ. V gave up 0 bases and J gave up 0 bases, with 10 bases separating them. This CDR3 has 16 amino acids. CDR3 region: CASSLDDPYSGNTIYF. The CDR3 DNA reads as TGCGCCAGCAGCTTGGATGACCCCTACTCTGGAAACACCATATATTTT.

Details on this clonotype: At one end, the junction sequence differs from germline, possibly due to a read error. This chain connects TRBV10-3 to TRBJ1-1; the D is unclear. CDR1 is ENHRY, CDR2 SYGVKD, per germline. The CDR3 runs 13 residues. CDR3 sequence reads: CAISELADTKAFF. The CDR3 DNA is TGTGCCATCAGTGAGCTAGCCGACACTAAAGCTTTCTTT.

The count of this clonotype is one. The junction differs from germline at one of its ends, possibly a read error. The chain links TRBV2 to TRBJ2-7; D is unclear. The CDR3 has 12 residues. Looked up from germline, CDR1 is SNHLY and CDR2 is FYNNEI. The CDR3 loop reads CASIRSSYKQYF. Written as DNA, the CDR3 is TGTGCCAGCATTAGGAGCTCCTACAAGCAGTACTTC.

On this clonotype itself: A junction boundary mismatches the germline segment, possibly from a read error. The chain employs TRBV20-1 and TRBJ1-6; 9 positions agree with TRBD1. The V gene's germline CDR1 is DFQATT and CDR2 SNEGSKA (reference sequence). CDR3 length: 14 amino acids. The CDR3 nucleotides read TGCAGTGCTAGGACGGGACAGGGAGGTTCACCCCTCCGCTTT. Protein: CSARTGQGGSPLRF.

About this clonotype itself: Being one base from a much bigger clone, this may be a read error. The chain joins TRBV7-2 to TRBJ1-1; D is undetermined. Germline V gene data show CDR1 as SGHTA and CDR2 as FQGNSA. CDR3 size: 15 residues. CDR3 DNA: TGTGCCGGCAGCTTAGCCGCCTTCCAAGGCACTGAAGCTTTCTTT. Protein sequence: CAGSLAAFQGTEAFF.

The J gene is TRBJ1-1, the V gene TRBV20-1, with D possibly being TRBD1 (5 bases). In germline, CDR1 is DFQATT, CDR2 SNEGSKA (reference sequence). The CDR3 sequence is 14 residues long. Trimming removed 5 bases from V and 5 bases from J, with 18 bases in between. CDR3 bases: TGCAGTGCTGGACGGGACTTGGGGTATACTGAAGCTTTCTTT. Encoded protein: CSAGRDLGYTEAFF.

The chain couples TRBV20-1 to TRBJ1-4; D remains ambiguous. Germline loops: CDR1 DFQATT, CDR2 SNEGSKA (reference sequence). CDR3 length: 14 residues. Between the trimmed V and J ends, which lost 4 bases and 3 bases, there was a span of 12 bases. DNA of the CDR3: TGCAGTGCTATTGCGCCACTAGCTAATGAAAAACTGTTTTTT. Translating gives CSAIAPLANEKLFF.

This clonotype was picked up a small number of times. The V gene is TRBV12-5, the J gene TRBJ2-7; D is possibly TRBD1 or TRBD2 (5 bases each). The germline V gene encodes CDR1 LGHNT and CDR2 FRNRAP. Deletions cut 8 bases from V and 3 bases from J, with 11 bases between. There are 12 residues in the CDR3. The CDR3 protein is CASSGAIYEQYF. In nucleotides, the CDR3 is TGTGCTAGTTCCGGGGCCATCTACGAGCAGTACTTC.

Ten or more counts support this clonotype. V gene TRBV29-1 combines with J gene TRBJ1-1, with TRBD1 as a possible D gene (5 bases). V was trimmed by 4 bases and J by 7 bases, leaving 10 bases between them. The CDR3 spans 11 residues. The V gene's germline CDR1 is SQVTM and CDR2 ANQGSEA. The CDR3 region has the DNA TGCAGCGTTGCGCGACAGCTTGAAGCTTTCTTT. It is translated as CSVARQLEAFF.

This clonotype has at least ten counts. CDR3 sequence: CSVAFLQETQYF. The CDR3 nucleotides are TGCAGCGTTGCTTTCCTACAAGAGACCCAGTACTTC. The chain carries TRBV29-1 and TRBJ2-5; D call uncertain. Trimming stripped 4 bases from V and 2 bases from J, with 8 bases between. CDR1 SQVTM and CDR2 ANQGSEA come from the germline V gene. The CDR3 sequence is 12 residues long.

This clonotype was counted ten times or more. The V and J genes are TRBV2 and TRBJ2-5, with 13 positions matching TRBD2. The CDR3 spans 17 residues. The ends lost 7 bases at V and 0 bases at J; junction bases unmatched: 8. CDR1 and CDR2 from the germline V gene are SNHLY and FYNNEI. In DNA form, the CDR3 reads TGTGCCAGCACCCAGGGACTAGCGGGGATGTACCAAGAGACCCAGTACTTC. Its translation is CASTQGLAGMYQETQYF. Full variable domain (missing parts from reference TRBV2 and TRBJ2-5): EPEVTQTPSHQVTQMGQEVILRCVPISNHLYFYWYRQILGQKVEFLVSFYNNEISEKSEIFDDQFSVERPDGSNFTLKIRSTKLEDSAMYFCASTQGLAGMYQETQYFGPGTRLLVL.

This clonotype came up many times. The V gene is TRBV10-3, the J gene TRBJ2-5; either TRBD1 or TRBD2 may supply D (5 bases each). CDR1 is ENHRY and CDR2 is SYGVKD in the germline V gene. V was pared by 5 bases and J by 0 bases, with 13 bases between. The CDR3 runs 15 residues. The CDR3 sequence: CAISMGPRDQETQYF. For the CDR3, the DNA is TGTGCCATCAGTATGGGACCCAGGGACCAAGAGACCCAGTACTTC.

V gene TRBV7-6 combines with J gene TRBJ2-3; D call uncertain. CDR1 is SGHVS, CDR2 FNYEAQ, per germline. The CDR3 totals 18 residues. V lost 0 bases to trimming and J lost 2 bases, with 18 bases between them. The CDR3: CASSLAGLAISPTDTQYF. The CDR3 coding sequence is TGTGCCAGCAGCTTAGCAGGGTTGGCAATCAGCCCCACAGATACGCAGTATTTT.

V is TRBV12-3 or TRBV12-4 and J is TRBJ1-3; 8 bases match TRBD1. V shed 6 bases, J shed 0 bases, and the junction held 1 base outside the gene matches. CDR3 length equals 14 residues. CDR3 sequence (DNA): TGTGCCAGCAGAGACAGGGGCTCTGGAAACACCATATATTTT. Translation: CASRDRGSGNTIYF.

In this sample, this clonotype turned up many times. In DNA, the CDR3 is TGTGCCAGCAGCGTACATACGGCCGTGAACACTGAAGCTTTCTTT. Protein: CASSVHTAVNTEAFF. The chain combines TRBV9 with TRBJ1-1, with unresolved D. The CDR3 length is 15 residues. CDR1 is SGDLS and CDR2 is YYNGEE in the germline V gene. Trimming removed 1 base at V and 0 bases at J, with 10 bases between.

CDR3 in amino acids: CAIAEGEAQKTQYF. The CDR3 bases are TGTGCCATCGCCGAGGGGGAGGCCCAGAAGACCCAGTACTTC. V usage is TRBV10-3 and J usage is TRBJ2-5, with D possibly called TRBD1 or TRBD2 (6 bases each). Germline V gene sequence: CDR1 ENHRY, CDR2 SYGVKD. V lost 8 bases, J lost 6 bases, and 19 bases lay in between. The CDR3 length is 14 residues.